A single sample gave rise to the 8 T cell receptor beta chains below, sequenced in a study of T-cell memory formation after mild COVID-19. TCRdb used MiXCR to reprocess the 5' RACE reads, holding one entry per CDR3 protein. The table has fewer than 450,000 distinct CDR3 sequences, less than 25% seen once. Sequenced input: PBMCs or a T cell subset sorted from them (not recorded which). These receptors were taken from an adult woman who had mild COVID-19 (a few samples of this study predate the infection). Cell type and time point are not known.

The V call is TRBV27, the J call TRBJ1-5; weak D call: TRBD1 (5 bases). This CDR3 spans 14 amino acids. V dropped 8 bases and J dropped 2 bases, with 13 bases sitting between them. Germline CDR1 and CDR2: MNHEY and SMNVEV (reference sequence). CDR3 DNA sequence: TGTGCCAGCGGCCTACAGGACGGCAATCAGCCCCAGCATTTT. As protein: CASGLQDGNQPQHF.

This clonotype was seen a handful of times. V gene TRBV24-1 combines with J gene TRBJ1-5; D might be TRBD1 (5 bases). This CDR3 spans 14 amino acids. V was cut by 6 bases and J by 7 bases, with 15 bases left in between. Germline loops: CDR1 KGHDR, CDR2 SFDVKD. The CDR3 DNA follows: TGTGCCACCAGTACCCGAGGGGCGTCCCAGCCCCAGCATTTT. It is translated as CATSTRGASQPQHF.

This rearrangement joins TRBV5-1 to TRBJ1-6; TRBD1 might be the D (6 bases). Per the germline V gene, CDR1 is SGHRS and CDR2 is YFSETQ. There are 14 residues in the CDR3. V was trimmed by 5 bases and J by 6 bases, leaving 12 bases between them. In nucleotides, the CDR3 is TGCGCCAGCAGTCCACAGGGTTTTAATTCACCCCTCCACTTT. Its translation: CASSPQGFNSPLHF.

With respect to this clonotype: A junction boundary mismatches the germline segment, possibly from a read error. The chain recombines TRBV10-3 with TRBJ2-7, with no clear D. The CDR3 is 14 amino acids. Looked up from germline, CDR1 is ENHRY and CDR2 is SYGVKD. The CDR3 bases are TGTGCCAGCAGTCTTGGACCCGCCGATTACGAGCAGTACTTC. This translates into CASSLGPADYEQYF.

This clonotype was detected a few times. CDR3 sequence (DNA): TGTGCCGTCAGGCTCCCGAACACCGGGGAGCTGTTTTTT. It yields the protein CAVRLPNTGELFF. The chain employs TRBV7-8 and TRBJ2-2, with D unclear. This CDR3 is built from 13 residues. Trimming pared 11 bases from V and 0 bases from J, leaving 10 bases between. Germline V CDR1 and CDR2: SGHVS, FQNEAQ. Variable domain in full (rest from reference TRBV7-8 and TRBJ2-2): GAGVSQSPRYKVAKRGQDVALRCDPISGHVSLFWYQQALGQGPEFLTYFQNEAQLDKSGLPSDRFFAERPEGSVSTLKIQRTQQEDSAVYLCAVRLPNTGELFFGEGSRLTVL.

This clonotype was observed a few times. The chain recombines TRBV7-9 with TRBJ1-2, with D hard to call. Germline CDR1 and CDR2: SEHNR and FQNEAQ (reference sequence). The CDR3 has 8 residues. The DNA for the CDR3 is TGTGCGATAGAGGGCTACACCTTC. It codes for CAIEGYTF.

The gene calls are TRBV25-1 and TRBJ2-3, with a possible D match to TRBD1 (6 bases). The CDR3 is 16 amino acids. V lost 2 bases, J lost 6 bases, and 18 bases lay in between. Germline values: CDR1 MGHDK, CDR2 SYGVNS. CDR3 DNA: TGTGCCAGCAGTGAACATATGGGGGCTGGCGCGGATACGCAGTATTTT. Protein: CASSEHMGAGADTQYF.

V and J are TRBV12-3 or TRBV12-4 and TRBJ1-2; D is undetermined. CDR3 length: 14 amino acids. V lost 8 bases and J lost 6, with 19 bases in between. CDR3 in amino acids: CASGYSAIGDGYTF. Here the CDR3 DNA reads TGTGCCAGCGGGTACTCGGCCATTGGGGATGGCTACACCTTC.